Listed here is a single TCR beta chain. This record belongs to a study of T cell responses to AZD1222 COVID-19 vaccine. Across the study: Second doses were pooled across both intervals (about 4 or about 12 weeks).

Here immunoSEQ multiplex PCR was the method, and the copy in TCRdb shows in-frame clones only, minus some. The sample shows some 150,000 clones, 70% to 90% of them seen only once. This receptor was identified in an adult in good health. The sample was peripheral blood, taken on day 0 of AZD1222 vaccination.

CDR3 nucleotides: TGTGCCAGTACAAAAACGGGACTATCGGCCGAGACCCAGTACTTC. Its translation is CASTKTGLSAETQYF. The chain is built from TRBV19 and TRBJ2-5; 7 bases are a match to TRBD2. The germline CDR1 and CDR2 sequences are LNHDA and SQIVND (reference sequence). J gave up 5 bases and V 7 bases, and 13 bases lay outside the gene matches. The CDR3 runs to 15 residues.